Each of the 6 T cell receptor beta chains below was sequenced from the same sample in a study of metastatic and nonmetastatic thyroid tumors. TCRdb re-called the PCR reads with MiXCR. The table records roughly 55,000 clones, 16% of them present only once. Each patient came to thyroid surgery without any prior treatment (of any kind). Sequencing was done on a sample of blood. These receptors all stem from a male donor with papillary thyroid cancer or a benign thyroid nodule (not recorded which). Some clones in this sample may be carry-over from other donors' samples.

This chain uses TRBV4-1 with TRBJ2-3, with D uncertain. Deletions cut 3 bases from V and 7 bases from J, with 11 bases between. This CDR3 contains 13 residues. In germline, CDR1 is MGHRA, CDR2 YSYEKL. The CDR3, as DNA: TGCGCCAGCAGCCATGTCTGGGCGTATACGCAGTATTTT. Translated: CASSHVWAYTQYF.

The chain has TRBV20-1 and TRBJ2-7; D possibly corresponds to TRBD2 (6 bases). CDR3 length: 16 residues. V gave up 0 bases and J gave up 0 bases, with 15 bases separating them. Germline assignment: CDR1 DFQATT and CDR2 SNEGSKA (reference sequence). Written as DNA, the CDR3 is TGCAGTGCTAGAGATGTGCGGCGGGGTAGCTCCTACGAGCAGTACTTC. Protein: CSARDVRRGSSYEQYF.

This clone was recorded at least ten times. The genes are TRBV2 and TRBJ2-5, with 7 bases aligning to TRBD2. Germline V gives CDR1 SNHLY, CDR2 FYNNEI. This CDR3 comprises 16 residues. Trimming took 4 bases from V and 5 from J; bases not matched to a gene: 13. The CDR3 nucleotides read TGTGCCAGCAGTGGACAAGCGGGGCGGGATTGGGAGACCCAGTACTTC. Its protein product is CASSGQAGRDWETQYF.

V gene TRBV30 combines with J gene TRBJ2-3, with D unresolved. CDR1 is GTSNPN and CDR2 is SVGIG in the germline V gene (reference sequence). V lost 5 bases, J lost 1 base, and 4 bases lay in between. This CDR3 contains 11 residues. CDR3 coding DNA: TGTGCCTGGGTCGGCACAGATACGCAGTATTTT. This translates into CAWVGTDTQYF.

This clone was observed at least ten times. V gene TRBV7-3 combines with J gene TRBJ2-1, with a tentative D call TRBD1 (6 bases). CDR1 SGHTA and CDR2 FQGTGA come from the germline V gene. CDR3 length: 17 amino acids. The ends were cut back, 5 bases at V and 0 bases at J, with 17 bases in the middle. The CDR3 spells CASSPWPGTTSYNEQFF. The CDR3 DNA reads as TGTGCCAGCAGCCCCTGGCCCGGGACAACCTCCTACAATGAGCAGTTCTTC.

This clone occurred many times. J is TRBJ2-1 and V is TRBV12-5; 12 bases are shared with TRBD1. The CDR3 runs to 17 residues. Germline CDR1 and CDR2: LGHNT and FRNRAP. The V segment lost 3 bases and the J segment 6 bases; nucleotides outside the gene matches: 9. The CDR3 loop reads CASGLGTGGTLGNEQFF. CDR3 sequence (DNA): TGTGCTAGTGGTTTAGGGACAGGGGGCACTCTCGGCAATGAGCAGTTCTTC.